These 2 T cell receptor beta chains were all obtained from the same sample, sequenced in a study of T-cell reconstitution after alpha-beta-depleted transplantation in children. Unique molecular identifiers were incorporated during preparation of the TCRbeta library. Via MiXCR, TCRdb re-called the PCR reads, giving one row per CDR3 protein. The sample includes 200,000 to 250,000 distinct CDR3 sequences, about 9.5% seen only once; the top ten take approximately 5.9%. The sample consisted of PBMCs from the stem cell graft donor, taken from the stem cell graft. The receptors come from a human donor who donated a stem cell graft to a child with acute lymphoblastic leukemia.

This clonotype was observed many times. The chain links TRBV24-1 to TRBJ2-3; 10 bases agree with TRBD2. The germline V gene encodes CDR1 KGHDR and CDR2 SFDVKD. With V trimmed by 3 bases and J by 1 base, 3 bases remained unmatched. The CDR3 consists of 16 residues. This chain's CDR3 is CATSDPGTSGTDTQYF. In DNA, the CDR3 is TGTGCCACCAGTGATCCCGGGACTAGCGGCACAGATACGCAGTATTTT.

This chain joins TRBV5-1 and TRBJ1-1, with a weak D call TRBD1 (6 bases). The CDR3 totals 15 residues. Per the germline V gene, CDR1 is SGHRS and CDR2 is YFSETQ. V was shortened by 2 bases and J by 2 bases, with 13 bases between the two germline ends. CDR3 nucleotide sequence: TGCGCCAGCAGCTTTGGAGGGACAACAAACACTGAAGCTTTCTTT. It is translated as CASSFGGTTNTEAFF.